This paragraph covers one T cell receptor (beta chain) sequence. The antigen remains unidentified. This CDR3 is 13 amino acids long. Germline V lookup: CDR1 SEHNR, CDR2 FQNEAQ (reference sequence). Trimming removed 3 bases at V and 5 bases at J, with 7 bases between. This sample was taken from a study of T cell responses to AZD1222 COVID-19 vaccine. Some clones are missing from TCRdb's copy, which holds only in-frame ones; the method was immunoSEQ multiplex PCR. The repertoire has roughly 120,000 clones, 92% of them found once; the top ten carry around 8.2%. General observations from the study: Baseline seropositivity characterized only a handful of AZD1222 recipients.

The V gene is TRBV7-9, the J gene TRBJ1-4; no clear D. The input for sequencing was peripheral blood, taken 28 days after the second AZD1222 dose. This TCR derives from an adult who received the AZD1222 COVID-19 vaccine. The chain's CDR3 is CASSFVQNEKLFF. The CDR3 DNA sequence: TGTGCCAGCAGCTTTGTCCAGAATGAAAAACTGTTTTTT. Full variable domain (missing parts from reference TRBV7-9 and TRBJ1-4): DTGVSQNPRHKITKRGQNVTFRCDPISEHNRLYWYRQTLGQGPEFLTYFQNEAQLEKSRLLSDRFSAERPKGSFSTLEIQRTEQGDSAMYLCASSFVQNEKLFFGSGTQLSVL.